A single sample gave rise to the 8 T cell receptor beta chains below, sequenced in a study of beta chain features in type 1 diabetes. Study observations and caveats: Type 1 diabetes patients had TCRB CDR3s that were shorter (moderately but significantly so) in all four CD4+ subsets.

Sequenced material consisted of expressed TCRB transcripts (all of the isolated RNA was reverse transcribed). Sequencing used immunoSEQ multiplex PCR; TCRdb keeps in-frame clones, though not all of them. The sample yields about 340,000 clones, 9.3% seen once. Their target antigens are unknown. Material: central memory CD4+ T cells from blood. Receptor source: a man aged 25-45 years with type 1 diabetes.

This chain connects TRBV6-5 to TRBJ1-2; TRBD1 matches 7 bases. The CDR3 consists of 16 residues. Germline CDR1 reads MNHEY; CDR2 reads SVGAGI. V lost 4 bases and J lost 3; bases outside the gene matches: 11. In DNA form, the CDR3 reads TGTGCCAGCAGTTTGACAGGGACCACCCGTCACTATGGCTACACCTTC. Amino acids: CASSLTGTTRHYGYTF.

CDR3 in DNA: TGTGCCAGCAGTGACGGGGACTCTGGGGCCAACGTCCTGACTTTC. Its protein is CASSDGDSGANVLTF. The chain joins TRBV2 to TRBJ2-6; D may be TRBD2 (5 bases). Germline CDR1 SNHLY, CDR2 FYNNEI. Trimming stripped 3 bases from V and 0 bases from J, with 6 bases between. The CDR3 sequence is 15 residues long.

In DNA, the CDR3 is TGCGCCAGCAGCCTAGAGGGACAGGGGAATGGGGATGAGCAGTTCTTC. This codes for CASSLEGQGNGDEQFF. The rearrangement links TRBV5-1 to TRBJ2-1; the match to TRBD1 covers 10 bases. V shed 4 bases, J shed 8 bases, and the junction held 12 bases outside the gene matches. Per the germline V gene, CDR1 is SGHRS and CDR2 is YFSETQ. The CDR3 runs to 16 residues.

V usage is TRBV25-1 and J usage is TRBJ2-7; unclear D gene. The CDR3 consists of 14 residues. In germline, CDR1 is MGHDK, CDR2 SYGVNS. Trimming removed 5 bases from V and 0 bases from J, with 11 bases in between. CDR3 region: CASSNPTVSYEQYF. The CDR3 DNA is TGTGCCAGCAGTAATCCGACGGTCTCCTACGAGCAGTACTTC.

This clone was detected only a few times. This CDR3 is CASSPLKVAGPGETQYF. The CDR3 bases are TGCGCCAGCAGCCCGCTAAAGGTAGCGGGGCCGGGGGAGACCCAGTACTTC. V and J are TRBV4-3 and TRBJ2-5; 8 bases agree with TRBD2. Trimming at V came to 4 bases and at J to 5 bases, leaving 15 bases not matched to a gene. The CDR3 runs to 17 residues. Germline CDR1 LGHNA, CDR2 YSLEER.

V usage is TRBV7-2 and J usage is TRBJ2-1; D may be TRBD2 (6 bases). The V end was cut by 6 bases, the J end by 7 bases, with 19 bases between. The CDR3 runs 15 residues. CDR1 and CDR2 (germline): SGHTA, FQGNSA. In DNA, the CDR3 is TGTGCCAGCAGTTTTCGGGGGTTCGGCGTTAATGAGCAGTTCTTC. This translates into CASSFRGFGVNEQFF.

The V gene is TRBV6-5, the J gene TRBJ2-7, with D unresolved. CDR1 is MNHEY and CDR2 is SVGAGI in the germline V gene. V dropped 5 bases and J dropped 4 bases, with 6 bases sitting between them. CDR3 size: 11 residues. The CDR3 DNA reads as TGTGCCAGCAGTCGGTTTTACGAGCAGTACTTC. Its translation: CASSRFYEQYF.

This clone has more than one count but fewer than ten. The chain employs TRBV19 and TRBJ1-6; D is ambiguous. The germline V gene has CDR1 LNHDA and CDR2 SQIVND (reference sequence). Trimming removed 5 bases at V and 7 bases at J, with 9 bases between. The CDR3 sequence is 13 residues long. The DNA of the CDR3 is TGTGCCAGTAGTGACATTGGGAATTCACCCCTCCACTTT. It yields the protein CASSDIGNSPLHF. Variable domain in full (rest from reference TRBV19 and TRBJ1-6): DGGITQSPKYLFRKEGQNVTLSCEQNLNHDAMYWYRQDPGQGLRLIYYSQIVNDFQKGDIAEGYSVSREKKESFPLTVTSAQKNPTAFYLCASSDIGNSPLHFGNGTRLTVT.